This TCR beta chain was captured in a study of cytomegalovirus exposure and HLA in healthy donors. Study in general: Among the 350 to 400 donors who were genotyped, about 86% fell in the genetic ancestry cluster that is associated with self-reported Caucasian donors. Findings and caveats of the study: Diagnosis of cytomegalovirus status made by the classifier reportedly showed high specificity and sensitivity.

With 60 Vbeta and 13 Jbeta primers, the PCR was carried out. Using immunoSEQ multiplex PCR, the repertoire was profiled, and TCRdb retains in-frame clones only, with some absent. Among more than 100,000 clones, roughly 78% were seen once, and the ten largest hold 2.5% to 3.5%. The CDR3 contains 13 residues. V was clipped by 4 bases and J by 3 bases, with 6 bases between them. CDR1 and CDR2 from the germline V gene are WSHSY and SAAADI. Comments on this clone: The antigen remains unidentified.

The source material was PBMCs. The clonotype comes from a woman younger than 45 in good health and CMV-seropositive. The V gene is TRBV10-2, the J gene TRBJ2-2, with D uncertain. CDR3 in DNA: TGCGCCAGCAGTGTAGGAGACACCGGGGAGCTGTTTTTT. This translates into CASSVGDTGELFF.